The rows below give T cell receptor beta chains drawn from one sample of a study of OX40 agonist ivuxolimab in advanced cancers. The table came from immunoSEQ multiplex PCR; TCRdb's copy has only in-frame clones and leaves some out. The sample shows fewer than 85,000 clones, around 93% of them seen only once. The sample consisted of CD4+ or CD8+ T cells sorted from blood, taken in a trial of the OX40 agonist ivuxolimab. The receptor set was obtained from an adult with an advanced solid tumor such as melanoma, head and neck, liver or kidney cancer. Each CDR3 is given without its conserved first and last residue.

TRBJ1-2 TRBV4-3 ASSQEGTGGDAGAHT
TRBJ2-3 TRBV7-2 ASSSLAGAWTDTQY
TRBJ2-3 TRBV30 AWADGAPTDTQY
TRBJ2-5 TRBV7-2 ASSPGLTAETQY
TRBJ2-1 TRBV4-3 ASSQDLGTLSSYNEQF
TRBJ2-7 TRBV10-3 AISPGTGGDEQY
TRBJ2-5 TRBV4-3 ASSAQTATQETQY
TRBJ1-2 TRBV7-9 AIDLRVGYGYT
TRBJ1-2 TRBV5-4 ASSRGEDRGRGNDGYT
TRBJ2-1 TRBV5-1 ASSTTGDNEQF
TRBJ1-1 TRBV15 ATSRLRQVTEAF
TRBJ1-1 TRBV15 ATSRELQGGAGTEAF
TRBJ2-2 TRBV15 ATSRTPNRATRAGELF
TRBJ2-3 TRBV4-3 ASSQESRPGVDTQY
TRBJ2-5 TRBV18 ASSPGGGETQY
TRBJ1-4 TRBV28 ASSPPRGYGANEKLF
TRBJ2-7 TRBV2 ASSATPYEQY
TRBJ2-2 TRBV9 ASSVAGGGGELF
TRBJ2-1 TRBV7-9 ASSLEASVVQF
TRBJ2-1 TRBV18 ASSPPVSSYNEQF
TRBJ2-6 TRBV7-9 ASSLATGVSGANVLT